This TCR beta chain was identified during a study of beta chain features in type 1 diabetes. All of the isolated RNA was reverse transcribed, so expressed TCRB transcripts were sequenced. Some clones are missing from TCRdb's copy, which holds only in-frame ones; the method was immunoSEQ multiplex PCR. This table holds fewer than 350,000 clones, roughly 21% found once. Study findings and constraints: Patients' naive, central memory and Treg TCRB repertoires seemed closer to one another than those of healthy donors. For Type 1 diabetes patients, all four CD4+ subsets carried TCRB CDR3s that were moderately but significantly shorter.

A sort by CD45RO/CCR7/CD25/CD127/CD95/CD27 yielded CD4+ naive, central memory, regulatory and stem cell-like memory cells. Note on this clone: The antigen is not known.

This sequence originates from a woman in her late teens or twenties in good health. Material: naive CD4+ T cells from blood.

This CDR3 is CAWTPGTGGISNSPLHF. The DNA for the CDR3 is TGTGCCTGGACACCCGGGACAGGGGGCATTAGCAATTCACCCCTCCACTTT. The V gene is TRBV30, the J gene TRBJ1-6; 12 bases are shared with TRBD1. Germline values: CDR1 GTSNPN, CDR2 SVGIG (reference sequence). V lost 4 bases and J lost 7; bases outside the gene matches: 11. The CDR3 is made up of 17 amino acids.